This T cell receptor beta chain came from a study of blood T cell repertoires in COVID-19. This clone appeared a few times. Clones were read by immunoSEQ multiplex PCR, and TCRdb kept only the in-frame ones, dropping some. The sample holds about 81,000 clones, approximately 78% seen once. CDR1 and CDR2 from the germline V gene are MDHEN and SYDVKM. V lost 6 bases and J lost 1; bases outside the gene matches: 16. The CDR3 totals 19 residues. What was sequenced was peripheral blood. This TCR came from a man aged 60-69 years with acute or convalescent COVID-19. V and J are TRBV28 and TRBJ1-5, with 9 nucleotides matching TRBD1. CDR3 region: CASRAQFGQGSESNQPQHF. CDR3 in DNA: TGTGCCAGCAGAGCACAATTCGGACAGGGGTCGGAGAGCAATCAGCCCCAGCATTTT.